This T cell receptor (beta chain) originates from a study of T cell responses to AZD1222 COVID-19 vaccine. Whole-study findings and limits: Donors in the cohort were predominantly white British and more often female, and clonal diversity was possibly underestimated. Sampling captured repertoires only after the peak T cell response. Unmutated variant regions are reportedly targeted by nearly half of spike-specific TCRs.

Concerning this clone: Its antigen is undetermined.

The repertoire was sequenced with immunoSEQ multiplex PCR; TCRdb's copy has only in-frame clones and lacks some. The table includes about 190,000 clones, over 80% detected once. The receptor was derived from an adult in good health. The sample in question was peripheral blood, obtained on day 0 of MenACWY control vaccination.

This chain's CDR3 is CASSQDQERGEKLFF. DNA of the CDR3: TGTGCCAGCAGCCAAGATCAGGAAAGGGGCGAAAAACTGTTTTTT. The J gene is TRBJ1-4, the V gene TRBV3-1 (or the pseudogene TRBV3-2); perhaps TRBD1 as D (5 bases). Trimming pared 0 bases from V and 8 bases from J, leaving 13 bases between. Germline loops: CDR1 LGHDT, CDR2 YNNKEL (reference sequence). The CDR3 totals 15 residues.